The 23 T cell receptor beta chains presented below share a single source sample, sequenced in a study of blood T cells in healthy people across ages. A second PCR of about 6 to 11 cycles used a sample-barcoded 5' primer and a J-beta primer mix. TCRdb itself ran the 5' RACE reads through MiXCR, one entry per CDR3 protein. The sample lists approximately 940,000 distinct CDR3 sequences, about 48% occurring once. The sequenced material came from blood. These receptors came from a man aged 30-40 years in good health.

CDR3 amino acids: CASSRTAGNEKLFF. CDR3 coding DNA: TGTGCCAGCAGCCGGACAGCCGGTAATGAAAAACTGTTTTTT. This sequence joins TRBV6-5 and TRBJ1-4; the D gene is possibly TRBD1 (6 bases). The CDR3 sequence is 14 residues long. Per germline, CDR1 MNHEY and CDR2 SVGAGI. Deletions cut 6 bases from V and 4 bases from J, with 12 bases between.

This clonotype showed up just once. The CDR3 DNA is TGCAGTGCTAGACCTCCCAGCGGGCCCTCCGGGGAGCTGTTTTTT. Amino acids: CSARPPSGPSGELFF. The genes are TRBV20-1 and TRBJ2-2; possibly TRBD2 for D (6 bases). Trimming took off 2 bases at V and 6 bases at J, with 16 bases between the two ends. The germline CDR1 and CDR2 sequences are DFQATT and SNEGSKA (reference sequence). The CDR3 extends over 15 amino acids.

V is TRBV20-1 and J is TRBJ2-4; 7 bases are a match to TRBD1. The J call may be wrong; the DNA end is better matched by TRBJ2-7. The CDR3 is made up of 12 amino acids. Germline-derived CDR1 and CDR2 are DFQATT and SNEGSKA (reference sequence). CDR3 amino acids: CSANGRGYEQYF. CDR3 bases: TGCAGTGCGAATGGCAGGGGGTACGAGCAGTACTTC.

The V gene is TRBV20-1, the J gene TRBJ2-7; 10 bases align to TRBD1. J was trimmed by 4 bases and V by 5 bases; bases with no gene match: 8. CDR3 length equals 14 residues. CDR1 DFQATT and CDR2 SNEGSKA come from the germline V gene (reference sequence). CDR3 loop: CSASIPGQGYEQYF. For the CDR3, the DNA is TGCAGTGCTTCGATCCCGGGACAGGGGTACGAGCAGTACTTC.

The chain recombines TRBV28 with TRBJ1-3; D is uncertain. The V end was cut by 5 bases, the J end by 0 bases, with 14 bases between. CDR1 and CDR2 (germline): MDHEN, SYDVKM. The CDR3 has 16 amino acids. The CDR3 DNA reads TGTGCCAGCAGTCTCTCCTCGGGGTCCTCTGGAAACACCATATATTTT. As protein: CASSLSSGSSGNTIYF.

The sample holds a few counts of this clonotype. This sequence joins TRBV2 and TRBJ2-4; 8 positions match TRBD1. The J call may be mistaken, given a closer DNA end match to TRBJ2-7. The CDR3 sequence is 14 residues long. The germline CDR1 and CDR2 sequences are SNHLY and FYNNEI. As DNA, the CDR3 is TGTGCCAGCAGTGTTAGGGGACAGGCTTACGAGCAGTACTTC. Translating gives CASSVRGQAYEQYF.

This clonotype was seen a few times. CDR3 sequence reads: CSASGEFLTYEQYF. DNA for the CDR3: TGCAGTGCTAGTGGGGAATTTCTCACCTACGAGCAGTACTTC. The rearrangement joins TRBV20-1 to TRBJ2-7; the D is unclear. CDR3 length: 14 residues. Deletions cut 3 bases from V and 2 bases from J, with 14 bases between. Germline CDR1 and CDR2: DFQATT and SNEGSKA (reference sequence).

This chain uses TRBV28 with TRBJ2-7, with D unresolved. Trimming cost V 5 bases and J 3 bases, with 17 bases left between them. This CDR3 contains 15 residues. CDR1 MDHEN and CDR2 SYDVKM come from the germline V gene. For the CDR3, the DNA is TGTGCCAGCAGTCCCCTTGGGCAGGACCTCTACGAGCAGTACTTC. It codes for CASSPLGQDLYEQYF. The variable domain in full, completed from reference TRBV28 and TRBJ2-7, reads DVKVTQSSRYLVKRTGEKVFLECVQDMDHENMFWYRQDPGLGLRLIYFSYDVKMKEKGDIPEGYSVSREKKERFSLILESASTNQTSMYLCASSPLGQDLYEQYFGPGTRLTVT.

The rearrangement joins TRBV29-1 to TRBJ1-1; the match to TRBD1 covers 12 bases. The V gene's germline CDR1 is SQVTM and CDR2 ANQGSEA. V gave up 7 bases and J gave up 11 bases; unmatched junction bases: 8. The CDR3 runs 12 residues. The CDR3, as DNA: TGCAGCGAACGGGACAGGGGGCAAGGGGCTTTCTTT. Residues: CSERDRGQGAFF. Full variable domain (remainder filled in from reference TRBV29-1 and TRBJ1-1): SAVISQKPSRDICQRGTSLTIQCQVDSQVTMMFWYRQQPGQSLTLIATANQGSEATYESGFVIDKFPISRPNLTFSTLTVSNMSPEDSSIYLCSERDRGQGAFFGQGTRLTVV.

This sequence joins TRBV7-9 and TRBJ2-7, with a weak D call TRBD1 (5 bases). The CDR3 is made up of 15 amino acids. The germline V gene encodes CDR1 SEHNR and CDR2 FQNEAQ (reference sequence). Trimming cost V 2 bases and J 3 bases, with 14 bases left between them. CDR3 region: CASSLTQTDSYEQYF. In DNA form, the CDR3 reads TGTGCCAGCAGCTTAACCCAAACCGACAGCTACGAGCAGTACTTC.

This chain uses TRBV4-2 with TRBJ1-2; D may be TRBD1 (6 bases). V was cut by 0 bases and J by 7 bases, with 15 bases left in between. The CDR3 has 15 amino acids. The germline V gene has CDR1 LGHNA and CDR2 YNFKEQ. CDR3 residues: CASSQDLSGGGGYTF. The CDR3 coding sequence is TGTGCCAGCAGCCAAGATCTTTCAGGAGGGGGTGGCTACACCTTC.

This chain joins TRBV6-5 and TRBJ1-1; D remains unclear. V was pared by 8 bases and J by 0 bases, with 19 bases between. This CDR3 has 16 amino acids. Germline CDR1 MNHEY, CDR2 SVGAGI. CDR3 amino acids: CASQVSGVGLNTEAFF. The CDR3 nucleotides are TGTGCCAGCCAAGTGTCGGGTGTGGGGTTGAACACTGAAGCTTTCTTT.

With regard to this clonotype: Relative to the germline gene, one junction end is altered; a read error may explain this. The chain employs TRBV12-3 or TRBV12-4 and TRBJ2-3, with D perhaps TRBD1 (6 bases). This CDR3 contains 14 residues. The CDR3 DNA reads TGTGCCAGCACCGACAGGTTCGGGGCAGATATGCAGTATTTT. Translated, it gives CASTDRFGADMQYF.

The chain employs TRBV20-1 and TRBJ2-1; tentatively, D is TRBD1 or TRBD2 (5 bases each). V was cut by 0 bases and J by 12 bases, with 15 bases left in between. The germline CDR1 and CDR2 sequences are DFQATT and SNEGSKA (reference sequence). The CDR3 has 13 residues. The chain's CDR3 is CSARDLRGVTQFF. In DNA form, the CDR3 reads TGCAGTGCTAGAGATTTGAGAGGGGTTACGCAGTTCTTC.

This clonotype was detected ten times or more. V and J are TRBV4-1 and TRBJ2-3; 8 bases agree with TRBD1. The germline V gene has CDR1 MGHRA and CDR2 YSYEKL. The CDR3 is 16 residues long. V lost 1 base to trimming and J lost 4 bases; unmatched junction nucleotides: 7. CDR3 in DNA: TGCGCCAGCAGCCAAGTCTCGGACAGGGCCGCAGATACGCAGTATTTT. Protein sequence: CASSQVSDRAADTQYF.

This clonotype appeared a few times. Here the CDR3 DNA reads TGTGCCAGCCGGCTAGGGTTCAATGAGCAGTTCTTC. Amino acids: CASRLGFNEQFF. V gene TRBV7-9 combines with J gene TRBJ2-1; D gene unclear. The V gene's germline CDR1 is SEHNR and CDR2 FQNEAQ (reference sequence). The germline V and J ends were trimmed by 8 bases and 6 bases, with 11 bases remaining between them. The CDR3 is made up of 12 amino acids.

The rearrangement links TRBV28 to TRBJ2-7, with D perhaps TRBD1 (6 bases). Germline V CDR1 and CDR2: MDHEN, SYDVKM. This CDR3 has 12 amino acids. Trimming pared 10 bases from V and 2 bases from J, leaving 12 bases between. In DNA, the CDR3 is TGTGCCACCCAGGGGTTCACCTACGAGCAGTACTTC. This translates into CATQGFTYEQYF. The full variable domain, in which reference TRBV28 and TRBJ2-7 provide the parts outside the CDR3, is DVKVTQSSRYLVKRTGEKVFLECVQDMDHENMFWYRQDPGLGLRLIYFSYDVKMKEKGDIPEGYSVSREKKERFSLILESASTNQTSMYLCATQGFTYEQYFGPGTRLTVT.

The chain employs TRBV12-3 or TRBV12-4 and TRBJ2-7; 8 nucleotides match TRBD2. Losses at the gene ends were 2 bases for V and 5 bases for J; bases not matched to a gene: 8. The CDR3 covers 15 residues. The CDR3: CASSLRRGVIHEQYF. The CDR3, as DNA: TGTGCCAGCAGTTTAAGGCGGGGGGTGATACACGAGCAGTACTTC.

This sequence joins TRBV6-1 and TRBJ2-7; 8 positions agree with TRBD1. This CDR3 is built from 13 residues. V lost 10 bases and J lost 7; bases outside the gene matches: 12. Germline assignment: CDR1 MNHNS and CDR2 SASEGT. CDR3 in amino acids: CATIGQGDREQYF. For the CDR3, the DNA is TGTGCCACCATCGGACAGGGCGATCGGGAGCAGTACTTC.

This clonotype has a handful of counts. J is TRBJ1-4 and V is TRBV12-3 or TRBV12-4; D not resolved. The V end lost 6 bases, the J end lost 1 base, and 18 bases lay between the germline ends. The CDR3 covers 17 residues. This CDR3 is CASSQFPASGTNEKLFF. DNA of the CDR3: TGTGCCAGCAGCCAGTTCCCAGCCAGTGGAACTAATGAAAAACTGTTTTTT.

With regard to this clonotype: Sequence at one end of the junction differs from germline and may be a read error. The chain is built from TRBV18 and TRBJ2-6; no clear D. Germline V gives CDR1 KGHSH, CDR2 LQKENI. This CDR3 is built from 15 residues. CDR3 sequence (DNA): TGTGCCTGCTCCCAACAAGAGGCTGGGGCCAACGTCCTGACTTTC. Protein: CACSQQEAGANVLTF. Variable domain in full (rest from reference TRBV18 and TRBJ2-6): NAGVMQNPRHLVRRRGQEARLRCSPMKGHSHVYWYRQLPEEGLKFMVYLQKENIIDESGMPKERFSAEFPKEGPSILRIQQVVRGDSAAYFCACSQQEAGANVLTFGAGSRLTVL.

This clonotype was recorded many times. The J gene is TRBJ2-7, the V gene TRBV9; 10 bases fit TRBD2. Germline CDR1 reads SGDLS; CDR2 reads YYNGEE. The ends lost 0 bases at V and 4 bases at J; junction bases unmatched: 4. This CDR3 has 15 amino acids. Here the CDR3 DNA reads TGTGCCAGCAGCGTAGGCACTAGCGGGGTTTACGAGCAGTACTTC. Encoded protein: CASSVGTSGVYEQYF.

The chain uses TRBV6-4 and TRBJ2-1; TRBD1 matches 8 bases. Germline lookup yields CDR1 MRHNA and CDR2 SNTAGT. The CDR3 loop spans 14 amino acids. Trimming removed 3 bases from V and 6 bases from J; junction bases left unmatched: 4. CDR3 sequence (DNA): TGTGCCAGCAGTGAAGGCAGGGGGCGCAATGAGCAGTTCTTC. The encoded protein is CASSEGRGRNEQFF.